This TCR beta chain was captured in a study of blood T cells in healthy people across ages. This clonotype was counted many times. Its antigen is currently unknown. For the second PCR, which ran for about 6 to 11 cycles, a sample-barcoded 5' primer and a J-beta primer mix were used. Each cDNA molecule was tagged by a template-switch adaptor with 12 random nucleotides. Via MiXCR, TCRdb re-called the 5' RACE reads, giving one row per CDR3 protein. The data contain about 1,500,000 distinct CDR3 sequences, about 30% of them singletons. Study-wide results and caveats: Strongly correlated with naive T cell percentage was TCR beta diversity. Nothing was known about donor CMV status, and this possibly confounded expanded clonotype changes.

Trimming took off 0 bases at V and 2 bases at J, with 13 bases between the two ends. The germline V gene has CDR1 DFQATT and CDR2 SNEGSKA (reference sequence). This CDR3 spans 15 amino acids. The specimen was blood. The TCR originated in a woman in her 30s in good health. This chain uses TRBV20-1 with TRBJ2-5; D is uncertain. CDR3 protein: CSAREGENLQETQYF. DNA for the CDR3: TGCAGTGCTAGAGAGGGTGAGAACTTACAAGAGACCCAGTACTTC.